This TCR beta chain comes out of a study of response to subunit inactivated influenza vaccine. Notes on the study in general: Authors suggested seasonal influenza vaccinations each recruit few new T cells.

This clonotype was seen a few times. What it binds is not known. The J segment lost 4 bases and the V segment lost 0 bases, leaving 6 bases of the junction unmatched. The CDR3 runs to 16 residues. The germline CDR1 and CDR2 sequences are LNHNV and YYDKDF (reference sequence). TCRdb processed the RT-PCR reads anew with MiXCR; each CDR3 protein has one entry. Among approximately 530,000 distinct CDR3 sequences listed, roughly 7.6% were seen once. The clonotype comes from a man between 50 and 75 years old who received an inactivated influenza vaccine. The rearrangement joins TRBV15 to TRBJ2-1, with 7 bases identical to TRBD1. The source was PBMCs from blood, collected approximately 25 months after vaccination. This CDR3 is CATSRETGHQYNEQFF. In DNA form, the CDR3 reads TGTGCCACCAGCAGAGAGACAGGGCACCAATACAATGAGCAGTTCTTC.